This record covers a single TCR beta chain. Its antigen is still unknown. The germline CDR1 and CDR2 sequences are SGHAT and FQNNGV. The germline V and J ends were trimmed by 2 bases and 5 bases, with 9 bases remaining between them. The length of the CDR3 is 13 residues. The primer mix had 60 Vbeta and 13 Jbeta primers. The assay was immunoSEQ multiplex PCR, and TCRdb's table has in-frame clones only and misses some. Of about 130,000 clones listed, roughly 80% are singletons. This entry is derived from a study of cytomegalovirus exposure and HLA in healthy donors. Study conclusions and caveats: A later analysis linked a missense DCLRE1C variant to TCR beta V- and J-gene trimming.

The receptor was isolated from a man between 18 and 35 years old in good health and CMV-seropositive. The rearrangement joins TRBV11-2 to TRBJ2-5, with a tentative D call TRBD1 (5 bases). Sample: PBMCs. CDR3 sequence: CASSLTGWETQYF. The CDR3 DNA reads as TGTGCCAGCAGCTTAACAGGTTGGGAGACCCAGTACTTC.